The 27 T cell receptor beta chains listed next were all sequenced from one sample in a study of cytomegalovirus exposure and HLA in healthy donors. The assay was immunoSEQ multiplex PCR, and TCRdb's table has in-frame clones only and misses some. The sample contains under 250,000 clones, around four fifths of which appear only once. Sequencing was performed on PBMCs. The receptor set was obtained from a woman between 18 and 30 years old in good health and CMV-seronegative.

The V call is TRBV19, the J call TRBJ1-2, with D hard to call. This CDR3 has 15 amino acids. The germline V gene has CDR1 LNHDA and CDR2 SQIVND (reference sequence). V lost 5 bases and J 3 bases, leaving 16 bases between the germline ends. CDR3 protein: CASSYREGSDYGYTF. The CDR3 coding sequence is TGTGCCAGTAGTTACCGAGAGGGTTCTGACTATGGCTACACCTTC.

The rearrangement links TRBV6-1 to TRBJ2-5; D is unclear. Germline V gene sequence: CDR1 MNHNS, CDR2 SASEGT. The CDR3 covers 13 residues. Trimming stripped 6 bases from V and 0 bases from J, with 8 bases between. The chain's CDR3 is CASRSDHQETQYF. The CDR3 nucleotides are TGTGCCAGCAGGTCTGATCACCAAGAGACCCAGTACTTC.

V and J are TRBV6-5 and TRBJ2-7; 7 bases line up with TRBD1. J lost 7 bases, V lost 5 bases, and 8 bases had no gene match. Per germline, CDR1 MNHEY and CDR2 SVGAGI. The CDR3 is 13 amino acids. The chain's CDR3 is CASSPRQGWEQYF. The CDR3 DNA sequence: TGTGCCAGCAGTCCTCGACAGGGTTGGGAGCAGTACTTC.

The V call is TRBV2, the J call TRBJ2-1; D might be TRBD1 (6 bases). Trimming removed 6 bases at V and 5 bases at J, with 14 bases between. There are 14 residues in the CDR3. Germline CDR1 is SNHLY and CDR2 is FYNNEI. CDR3 region: CASRGQNGHNEQFF. DNA of the CDR3: TGTGCCAGCAGGGGACAAAACGGGCACAATGAGCAGTTCTTC. Using reference TRBV2 and TRBJ2-1 for the parts outside the CDR3, the full variable domain is EPEVTQTPSHQVTQMGQEVILRCVPISNHLYFYWYRQILGQKVEFLVSFYNNEISEKSEIFDDQFSVERPDGSNFTLKIRSTKLEDSAMYFCASRGQNGHNEQFFGPGTRLTVL.

The count of this clone is one. The CDR3 nucleotides are TGTGCCAGCAGTTATGTTGGGGCAGCGGGGAATGAGCAGTTCTTC. It translates to CASSYVGAAGNEQFF. The genes are TRBV6-5 and TRBJ2-1; 7 bases are shared with TRBD2. V trimming: 3 bases; J trimming: 7 bases; junction bases outside the gene matches: 9. Germline CDR1 MNHEY, CDR2 SVGAGI. This CDR3 region has 15 residues.

V is TRBV11-2 and J is TRBJ1-1; 9 bases map to TRBD1. Trimming at V came to 1 base and at J to 7 bases, leaving 7 bases not matched to a gene. The V gene's germline CDR1 is SGHAT and CDR2 FQNNGV. The CDR3 has 15 amino acids. The chain's CDR3 is CASSLVSPGQGEAFF. The CDR3 region has the DNA TGTGCCAGCAGCTTAGTATCCCCGGGACAGGGTGAAGCTTTCTTT.

The V call is TRBV6-5, the J call TRBJ1-2; D not resolved. V gave up 5 bases and J gave up 6 bases, with 13 bases separating them. This CDR3 is 13 amino acids long. CDR1 MNHEY and CDR2 SVGAGI come from the germline V gene. CDR3: CASSPQSRDGYTF. The CDR3, as DNA: TGTGCCAGCAGTCCACAGAGTCGAGATGGCTACACCTTC.

V and J are TRBV28 and TRBJ1-2; TRBD1 matches 8 bases. Losses at the gene ends were 3 bases for V and 2 bases for J; bases not matched to a gene: 2. This CDR3 is 14 amino acids long. The germline V gene has CDR1 MDHEN and CDR2 SYDVKM. CDR3 in DNA: TGTGCCAGCAGTTTGGGGGACAGGAACTATGGCTACACCTTC. Encoded protein: CASSLGDRNYGYTF.

This chain joins TRBV30 and TRBJ2-6; D may be TRBD1 (5 bases). Trimming shortened V by 2 bases and J by 3 bases, and 11 bases separated the two germline ends. Germline-derived CDR1 and CDR2 are GTSNPN and SVGIG (reference sequence). CDR3 length equals 15 residues. The CDR3 sequence: CAWSPGSGGANVLTF. The CDR3 DNA sequence: TGTGCCTGGAGTCCAGGGTCGGGTGGGGCCAACGTCCTGACTTTC.

Regarding this clone: Distinct nucleotide sequences in the sample also encode this CDR3. This chain links TRBV30 with TRBJ1-4; 10 bases line up with TRBD1. The CDR3 is 14 residues long. Unmatched junction bases numbered 7, after V lost 4 bases and J lost 8 bases. The germline gives CDR1 GTSNPN, CDR2 SVGIG (reference sequence). In DNA form, the CDR3 reads TGTGCCTGGACTGGGGACAGGGGAGAAGAAAAACTGTTTTTT. It encodes CAWTGDRGEEKLFF.

The table lists this clone with a few counts. This chain uses TRBV6-5 with TRBJ1-5; D gene ambiguous. The CDR3 runs 13 residues. The ends were cut back, 5 bases at V and 7 bases at J, with 12 bases in the middle. Germline V gene sequence: CDR1 MNHEY, CDR2 SVGAGI. For the CDR3, the DNA is TGTGCCAGCAGTAAGGACTTCGCCCAGCCCCAGCATTTT. Protein: CASSKDFAQPQHF.

This chain uses TRBV27 with TRBJ1-2; a weak D match, TRBD1 (5 bases). Germline CDR1 is MNHEY and CDR2 is SMNVEV (reference sequence). The CDR3 consists of 14 residues. The V end lost 5 bases, the J end lost 2 bases, and 12 bases lay between the germline ends. The CDR3 DNA follows: TGTGCCAGCAGTCCCGTCGACAGCAACTATGGCTACACCTTC. This sequence encodes CASSPVDSNYGYTF.

A single count supports this clone. The chain carries TRBV14 and TRBJ2-4; no clear D gene. Germline V lookup: CDR1 SGHDN, CDR2 FVKESK. V was cut by 4 bases and J by 2 bases, with 9 bases left in between. The CDR3 sequence is 14 residues long. The CDR3 coding sequence is TGTGCCAGCAGCCCCGCCGGTTCCAAAAACATTCAGTACTTC. Its translation: CASSPAGSKNIQYF. Full variable domain (outside the CDR3, taken from reference TRBV14 and TRBJ2-4): EAGVTQFPSHSVIEKGQTVTLRCDPISGHDNLYWYRRVMGKEIKFLLHFVKESKQDESGMPNNRFLAERTGGTYSTLKVQPAELEDSGVYFCASSPAGSKNIQYFGAGTRLSVL.

The chain uses TRBV19 and TRBJ2-6, with D possibly being TRBD1 or TRBD2 (5 bases each). Trimming took 1 base from V and 0 from J, leaving 10 bases between them. Germline V lookup: CDR1 LNHDA, CDR2 SQIVND (reference sequence). This CDR3 contains 17 residues. The CDR3 spells CASSIGGIVSGANVLTF. CDR3 bases: TGTGCCAGTAGTATAGGGGGGATCGTCTCTGGGGCCAACGTCCTGACTTTC. Combining the CDR3 with reference TRBV19 and TRBJ2-6 gives the whole variable domain DGGITQSPKYLFRKEGQNVTLSCEQNLNHDAMYWYRQDPGQGLRLIYYSQIVNDFQKGDIAEGYSVSREKKESFPLTVTSAQKNPTAFYLCASSIGGIVSGANVLTFGAGSRLTVL.

The gene calls are TRBV28 and TRBJ2-4; 7 bases map to TRBD2. The CDR3 totals 16 residues. The V segment lost 5 bases and the J segment 3 bases; nucleotides outside the gene matches: 10. The V gene's germline CDR1 is MDHEN and CDR2 SYDVKM. Here the CDR3 reads CASSARTSKGKNIQYF. The CDR3 nucleotides read TGTGCCAGCAGTGCCAGGACTAGTAAGGGCAAAAACATTCAGTACTTC.

The V and J genes are TRBV6-6 and TRBJ1-2, with a weak D call TRBD1 (6 bases). Germline V gene sequence: CDR1 MNHNY, CDR2 SVGAGI (reference sequence). The CDR3 length is 12 residues. V lost 5 bases, J lost 8 bases, and 12 bases lay in between. The CDR3 nucleotides read TGTGCCAGCAGTCCCCGACAGGACGGCTACACCTTC. Translated: CASSPRQDGYTF.

The V call is TRBV9, the J call TRBJ1-5; weak D call: TRBD1 (5 bases). Trimming cost V 4 bases and J 1 base, with 12 bases left between them. Germline V gene lookup returns CDR1 SGDLS and CDR2 YYNGEE. CDR3 length: 15 amino acids. CDR3 coding DNA: TGTGCCAGCAGCCCGGTGGCAGGGAGCAATCAGCCCCAGCATTTT. It specifies CASSPVAGSNQPQHF.

The V gene is TRBV27, the J gene TRBJ2-7; 7 bases are a match to TRBD2. V gave up 2 bases and J gave up 0 bases; unmatched junction bases: 4. The CDR3 totals 15 residues. Germline lookup yields CDR1 MNHEY and CDR2 SMNVEV (reference sequence). CDR3 sequence reads: CASSLVRDYSYEQYF. CDR3 DNA: TGTGCCAGCAGTTTAGTCCGGGACTACTCCTACGAGCAGTACTTC.

This clone occurred a few times. The chain uses TRBV27 and TRBJ1-2; D is undetermined. CDR1 is MNHEY, CDR2 SMNVEV, per germline (reference sequence). V was pared by 1 base and J by 1 base, with 10 bases between. The CDR3 covers 15 residues. The CDR3 DNA reads as TGTGCCAGCAGTTTATACAGCGCGTTTAACTATGGCTACACCTTC. Translating it yields CASSLYSAFNYGYTF.

This chain joins TRBV6-5 and TRBJ2-1; D perhaps matches TRBD1 (6 bases). Germline CDR1 reads MNHEY; CDR2 reads SVGAGI. Trimming removed 5 bases from V and 8 bases from J, with 19 bases in between. The length of the CDR3 is 15 residues. CDR3 coding DNA: TGTGCCAGCAGTGTAACAGGGAGACGGATTGATGAGCAGTTCTTC. Protein product: CASSVTGRRIDEQFF.

The chain has TRBV27 and TRBJ1-6, with D perhaps TRBD1 (5 bases). The CDR3 covers 15 residues. Deletions cut 7 bases from V and 7 bases from J, with 17 bases between. Germline CDR1 and CDR2: MNHEY and SMNVEV (reference sequence). CDR3 loop: CASTGTQGRNSPLHF. The CDR3 DNA sequence: TGTGCCAGCACCGGGACCCAGGGAAGGAATTCACCCCTCCACTTT.

The count of this clone is one. Other DNA variants within this sample encode the same CDR3. For the CDR3, the DNA is TGTGCCAGCAGGGGACAGGGGTACGAGCAGTACTTC. Its translation is CASRGQGYEQYF. J is TRBJ2-7 and V is TRBV27, with TRBD1 matching 10 bases. CDR3 length equals 12 residues. J was trimmed by 4 bases and V by 6 bases; bases with no gene match: 0. The germline V gene encodes CDR1 MNHEY and CDR2 SMNVEV (reference sequence).

In this sample, this clone turned up a few times. V usage is TRBV4-1 and J usage is TRBJ1-3; D remains unclear. The germline gives CDR1 MGHRA, CDR2 YSYEKL. CDR3 length: 16 residues. The V gene lost 1 base and the J gene lost 3 bases, with 13 bases spanning the gap. The CDR3 sequence is CASSQVIGPRGNTIYF. The CDR3 bases are TGCGCCAGCAGCCAAGTGATCGGACCGCGTGGAAACACCATATATTTT.

The chain is built from TRBV2 and TRBJ2-5; D might be TRBD1 or TRBD2, each matching 5 bases. The germline CDR1 and CDR2 sequences are SNHLY and FYNNEI. There are 14 residues in the CDR3. Between the trimmed V and J ends, which lost 6 bases and 4 bases, there was a span of 15 bases. Here the CDR3 DNA reads TGTGCCAGCAGCCCAGGGCTACGGGGAGAGACCCAGTACTTC. Translated: CASSPGLRGETQYF.

The rearrangement links TRBV6-5 to TRBJ2-7; D uncertain. The CDR3 runs 16 residues. In germline, CDR1 is MNHEY, CDR2 SVGAGI. Trimming removed 0 bases from V and 3 bases from J, with 15 bases in between. The CDR3 sequence: CASSYSQQPPVYEQYF. In DNA, the CDR3 is TGTGCCAGCAGTTACTCCCAACAACCACCCGTCTACGAGCAGTACTTC.

This clone appeared a few times. This chain connects TRBV6-5 to TRBJ1-1, with D perhaps TRBD1 (6 bases). This CDR3 has 15 residues. The ends were cut back, 6 bases at V and 3 bases at J, with 17 bases in the middle. Germline V gene sequence: CDR1 MNHEY, CDR2 SVGAGI. This CDR3 reads CASSRGRPGDTEAFF. The DNA of the CDR3 is TGTGCCAGCAGCCGCGGTCGTCCAGGGGACACTGAAGCTTTCTTT.

This chain joins TRBV5-4 and TRBJ1-2; D gene unclear. The CDR3 runs 14 residues. Germline V gene data show CDR1 as SGHNT and CDR2 as YYREEE (reference sequence). Trimming removed 4 bases from V and 1 base from J, with 11 bases in between. The CDR3 coding sequence is TGTGCCAGCAGCCCGACGGTCCTTAACTATGGCTACACCTTC. Amino acids: CASSPTVLNYGYTF.